This T cell receptor beta chain was captured in a study of blood T cell repertoires in COVID-19. About the study: Spain, Italy and the United States supplied samples that represented acute and convalescent COVID-19. The cDNA or gDNA used as material had been derived from T cells, B-cell-depleted T cells, or PBMCs.

In germline, CDR1 is SQVTM, CDR2 ANQGSEA. V lost 7 bases to trimming and J lost 6 bases, with 21 bases between them. The CDR3 loop spans 14 amino acids. Under the authors' procedure: Amplification from reference gene primers served as the basis for estimated nucleated cell counts. Some clones are missing from TCRdb's copy, which holds only in-frame ones; the method was immunoSEQ multiplex PCR. The V and J calls and clone size were taken over from that table, and D and trimming were inferred from the DNA. The sample records over 150,000 clones, roughly 84% being singletons. The chain couples TRBV29-1 to TRBJ1-2; TRBD1 might be the D (6 bases). Input material: peripheral blood. The source is a man between 35 and 55 years old with acute or convalescent COVID-19. CDR3 nucleotide sequence: TGCAGCGCCCAGGGGTTGTCGGTACCCCATGGCTACACCTTC. Translated: CSAQGLSVPHGYTF.